These 14 T cell receptor beta chains originate from one sample sequenced in a study of blood T cell repertoires in COVID-19. Only in-frame clones appear in the TCRdb table, and some are missing; sequencing was by immunoSEQ multiplex PCR. This table has about 81,000 clones, 88% appearing once. Sequences were obtained from peripheral blood. These receptors were collected from a woman older than 75 with acute or convalescent COVID-19.

The chain links TRBV6-5 to TRBJ2-7; 10 bases are shared with TRBD1. Looked up from germline, CDR1 is MNHEY and CDR2 is SVGAGI. Unmatched junction bases numbered 3, after V lost 6 bases and J lost 1 base. The CDR3 loop spans 14 amino acids. The CDR3 loop reads CASSWDRGSYEQYF. The CDR3 region has the DNA TGTGCCAGCAGCTGGGACAGGGGATCCTACGAGCAGTACTTC.

J is TRBJ2-5 and V is TRBV19, with D perhaps TRBD1 (6 bases). The CDR3 contains 16 residues. Germline V gives CDR1 LNHDA, CDR2 SQIVND (reference sequence). Trimming pared 5 bases from V and 7 bases from J, leaving 23 bases between. CDR3 sequence: CASSEWDKHVRGTQYF. DNA for the CDR3: TGTGCCAGTAGTGAATGGGACAAACACGTTAGGGGGACCCAGTACTTC.

This chain joins TRBV3-1 (or the pseudogene TRBV3-2) and TRBJ2-2; D not certain. V shed 3 bases and J shed 6 bases, with 8 bases lying between them. CDR1 and CDR2 (germline): LGHDT, YNNKEL (reference sequence). The CDR3 length is 13 residues. The CDR3 here is CASSHGFSGELFF. The CDR3, as DNA: TGTGCCAGCAGCCACGGGTTTTCCGGGGAGCTGTTTTTT.

This sequence joins TRBV19 and TRBJ2-7, with 8 bases matching TRBD1. This CDR3 comprises 13 residues. CDR1 and CDR2 (germline): LNHDA, SQIVND (reference sequence). V shed 5 bases and J 6 bases; nucleotides not matched to a gene: 6. The CDR3 spells CASSEQGALEQYF. DNA for the CDR3: TGTGCCAGTAGTGAGCAGGGGGCTCTCGAGCAGTACTTC. Filled out from reference TRBV19 and TRBJ2-7, the complete variable domain reads DGGITQSPKYLFRKEGQNVTLSCEQNLNHDAMYWYRQDPGQGLRLIYYSQIVNDFQKGDIAEGYSVSREKKESFPLTVTSAQKNPTAFYLCASSEQGALEQYFGPGTRLTVT.

This chain links TRBV20-1 with TRBJ2-7; the D is unclear. Germline V gene sequence: CDR1 DFQATT, CDR2 SNEGSKA (reference sequence). The CDR3 has 12 residues. V lost 3 bases and J 2 bases, leaving 8 bases between the germline ends. The CDR3 loop reads CSASFTPYEQYF. Here the CDR3 DNA reads TGCAGTGCTAGTTTCACACCCTACGAGCAGTACTTC.

This chain uses TRBV7-2 with TRBJ1-3, with D perhaps TRBD1 (6 bases). Germline CDR1 SGHTA, CDR2 FQGNSA. The CDR3 has 14 residues. Trimming stripped 5 bases from V and 5 bases from J, with 13 bases between. Written as DNA, the CDR3 is TGTGCCAGCAGCCCTACTGGACAGAGAAACACCATATATTTT. Its protein is CASSPTGQRNTIYF.

This chain connects TRBV5-4 to TRBJ2-5; 7 nucleotides line up with TRBD2. Losses at the gene ends were 4 bases for V and 2 bases for J; bases not matched to a gene: 5. Germline assignment: CDR1 SGHNT and CDR2 YYREEE (reference sequence). This CDR3 is built from 14 residues. This CDR3 reads CASSPAGRQETQYF. In nucleotides, the CDR3 is TGTGCCAGCAGCCCAGCGGGGCGGCAAGAGACCCAGTACTTC.

The J gene is TRBJ1-2, the V gene TRBV4-2; 9 nucleotides agree with TRBD1. CDR1 is LGHNA and CDR2 is YNFKEQ in the germline V gene. This CDR3 spans 14 amino acids. V was pared by 2 bases and J by 3 bases, with 1 base of the junction left unmatched. The CDR3 DNA is TGTGCCAGCAGCCAACGGGACAGGGACTATGGCTACACCTTC. Encoded protein: CASSQRDRDYGYTF.

The gene calls are TRBV30 and TRBJ2-7; 10 bases are a match to TRBD2. This CDR3 has 14 amino acids. Unmatched junction bases numbered 5, after V lost 5 bases and J lost 1 base. CDR1 is GTSNPN and CDR2 is SVGIG in the germline V gene (reference sequence). As DNA, the CDR3 is TGTGCCTGGGCGATTAGCGGGGGGTCCTACGAGCAGTACTTC. Amino acids: CAWAISGGSYEQYF.

The chain's CDR3 is CASSFYREGTEAFF. The CDR3 DNA reads TGTGCCAGCAGTTTCTACAGGGAAGGAACTGAAGCTTTCTTT. The rearrangement joins TRBV27 to TRBJ1-1, with D perhaps matching TRBD1 (6 bases). Between the trimmed V and J ends, which lost 3 bases and 5 bases, there was a span of 13 bases. The V gene's germline CDR1 is MNHEY and CDR2 SMNVEV (reference sequence). This CDR3 spans 14 amino acids.

This chain uses TRBV9 with TRBJ2-1; tentative D call: TRBD2 (5 bases). Germline lookup yields CDR1 SGDLS and CDR2 YYNGEE. CDR3 length equals 14 residues. The V and J ends lost 3 bases and 6 bases respectively, with 13 bases between them. The CDR3 sequence: CASSAPGLGNEQFF. The CDR3 DNA is TGTGCCAGCAGCGCTCCTGGACTCGGCAATGAGCAGTTCTTC.

V is TRBV5-1 and J is TRBJ2-3, with D perhaps TRBD2 (6 bases). Germline CDR1 SGHRS, CDR2 YFSETQ. Trimming took off 4 bases at V and 1 base at J, with 10 bases between the two ends. The length of the CDR3 is 14 residues. This CDR3 is CASSIRLGTDTQYF. DNA for the CDR3: TGCGCCAGCAGCATCAGACTAGGCACAGATACGCAGTATTTT.

The V gene is TRBV2, the J gene TRBJ2-2; 7 positions agree with TRBD1. Germline CDR1 is SNHLY and CDR2 is FYNNEI. V shed 3 bases and J 4 bases; nucleotides not matched to a gene: 5. This CDR3 is 15 amino acids long. The CDR3 bases are TGTGCCAGCAGTGATAGAAGGGGGCCCACCGGGGAGCTGTTTTTT. Its translation: CASSDRRGPTGELFF.

The chain recombines TRBV5-1 with TRBJ2-7; a weak D match, TRBD2 (5 bases). Trimming took 0 bases from V and 5 from J, leaving 15 bases between them. The CDR3 consists of 15 residues. Germline CDR1 reads SGHRS; CDR2 reads YFSETQ. CDR3 sequence reads: CASSLGSGKEDEQYF. The DNA for the CDR3 is TGCGCCAGCAGCTTGGGTTCCGGGAAGGAGGACGAGCAGTACTTC.